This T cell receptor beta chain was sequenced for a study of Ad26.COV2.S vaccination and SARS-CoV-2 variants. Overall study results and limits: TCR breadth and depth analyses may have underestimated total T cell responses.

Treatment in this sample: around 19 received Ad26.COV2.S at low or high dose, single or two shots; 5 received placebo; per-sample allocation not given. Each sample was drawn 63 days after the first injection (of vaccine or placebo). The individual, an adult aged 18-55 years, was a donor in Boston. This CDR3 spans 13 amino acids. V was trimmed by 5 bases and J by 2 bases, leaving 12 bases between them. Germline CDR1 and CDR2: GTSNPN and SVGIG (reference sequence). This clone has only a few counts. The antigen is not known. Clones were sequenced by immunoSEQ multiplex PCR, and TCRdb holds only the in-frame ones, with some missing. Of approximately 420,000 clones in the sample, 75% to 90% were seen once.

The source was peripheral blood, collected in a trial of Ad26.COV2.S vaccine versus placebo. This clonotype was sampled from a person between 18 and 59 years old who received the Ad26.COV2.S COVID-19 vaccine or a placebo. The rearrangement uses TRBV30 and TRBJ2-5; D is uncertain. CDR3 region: CAWARWAQETQYF. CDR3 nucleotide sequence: TGTGCCTGGGCTCGCTGGGCGCAAGAGACCCAGTACTTC.